Here is one T cell receptor beta chain with its context. Its cognate antigen has yet to be identified. No much larger clone is present one base from it, and per-base qualities are unavailable. Trimming at the junction amounts to 5 bases on V and 0 bases on J, and the germline ends lie 10 bases apart. From the germline V gene (reference sequence), CDR1 is LNHDA and CDR2 is SQIVND. The CDR3 spans 14 residues, from the cysteine through the phenylalanine. Only the CDR3 region is kept as DNA, spanning 42 bases read in frame from base 1. The immunoSEQ Assay, a bias-controlled multiplex PCR, was used to amplify TCRbeta CDR3 regions from genomic DNA. The paper's processing steps were these. The number of nucleated cells in each sample was estimated from the amplification of reference gene primers within the assay. To quantify the absolute abundance of each unique TCRbeta CDR3 rearrangement, sequence reads were collapsed and filtered. For each sample, productive Simpson clonality was calculated by taking the square root of Simpson's diversity index across productive rearrangements. The immuneACCESS repertoire file appears here via TCRdb, limited to in-frame rearrangements. These files lack a portion of the clones; in checked studies, under half of the deficit traces to unresolved V genes, and the cause of the others is not known. Clonal size and the V and J genes are those of that table, whereas D and trimming came from the DNA. The sample table contains fewer than 85,000 clones; only one count was recorded for approximately 80% of them. The ten largest make up 5% to 6.5% of the sample.

The record originates from a study of blood T cell repertoires in COVID-19 (dated by TCRdb to the early 2020s). In the study overall: Samples covering the acute and convalescent phases of COVID-19 were provided by collaborators in the United States, Italy and Spain. The prospective study material was composed of cDNA or gDNA derived from T cells, B-cell-depleted T cells, or PBMCs. The dataset comprised deeply sampled blood TCRbeta repertoires from subjects exposed to, actively infected with, or recovered from COVID-19. A freely available public database, intended as a resource for researchers studying the immune response to SARS-CoV-2, is where the repertoires were released. The samples were drawn from two sources: the first 160 participants of the ongoing ImmuneRACE study, and 950 to 1,500 subjects contributed by 6 global collaborators. Sample metadata almost always included a de-identified subject ID, COVID-19 status, age in years and sex. Where available, HLA class I and class II types were obtained from metadata supplied by the sample provider rather than from assay-based typing. The investigation overall reported the following: Clinical and demographic metadata were provided uncurated, with the amount varying by source and participant.

Collaborating institutions collected whole blood in K2EDTA tubes following their own protocols. For TCRbeta analysis, collaborators shipped samples in one of three forms: frozen whole blood, isolated PBMCs, or DNA extracted from either of those sample types. The chain was built from TRBV19 and TRBJ1-1; possibly the D gene is TRBD1, per 5 matching bases. The TCR sequence derives from a woman aged 55-70 years with acute or convalescent COVID-19. Sequenced: peripheral blood. This receptor has the CDR3 CASSVTDMNTEAFF. The nucleotides read TGTGCCAGTAGTGTGACAGATATGAACACTGAAGCTTTCTTT.